What follows are 2 T cell receptor beta chains derived from one specimen sequenced in a study of T cells after somatic rescue of genetic block. Profiling relied on immunoSEQ multiplex PCR, and the TCRdb table lists in-frame clones only, not all of them. The table shows 110,000 or so clones, with about nine tenths occurring only once. Sequenced material: peripheral blood mononuclear cells (PBMCs). All receptors derive from a woman under 30.

The chain is built from TRBV12-5 and TRBJ1-6; D unclear. From germline, CDR1 is LGHNT and CDR2 FRNRAP. The V end lost 5 bases, the J end lost 0 bases, and 14 bases lay between the germline ends. This CDR3 spans 17 amino acids. In DNA, the CDR3 is TGTGCTAGTGGTCCCGACACTGTGAGCTCCTATAATTCACCCCTCCACTTT. Protein: CASGPDTVSSYNSPLHF.

V gene TRBV30 combines with J gene TRBJ2-7; 7 nucleotides align to TRBD2. CDR3 size: 14 residues. Germline V gene lookup returns CDR1 GTSNPN and CDR2 SVGIG (reference sequence). J lost 0 bases, V lost 3 bases, and 5 bases had no gene match. The CDR3 loop reads CAWRKRGTSYEQYF. CDR3 in DNA: TGTGCCTGGAGAAAGCGGGGCACCTCCTACGAGCAGTACTTC.